This is a list of T cell receptor beta chains from one sample in a study of T cells after yellow fever vaccination. Using its own MiXCR run on the 5' RACE reads, TCRdb lists one record per CDR3 protein. Here the sample spans approximately 550,000 distinct CDR3 sequences, 15% to 20% being singletons. Sequenced here: PBMCs, sampled 15 days after the yellow fever booster vaccination. The source is a man aged 25-45 years who received the YFV17D yellow fever vaccine. CDR3s leave out the opening cysteine and the closing phenylalanine or tryptophan. The order of the fields is CDR3 protein, J gene, V gene.

CDR3 protein: ASSSRRLLGNEQF
J gene: TRBJ2-1
V gene: TRBV7-9

CDR3 protein: ASSMAGSKDTQY
J gene: TRBJ2-3
V gene: TRBV19

CDR3 protein: ASSLGTSRYSLETQY
J gene: TRBJ2-5
V gene: TRBV27

CDR3 protein: ASSSSGMDEQY
J gene: TRBJ2-7
V gene: TRBV7-2

CDR3 protein: SARDQASGTVGQY
J gene: TRBJ2-7
V gene: TRBV20-1

CDR3 protein: SAVTGHYEQY
J gene: TRBJ2-7
V gene: TRBV29-1

CDR3 protein: ASSLQLSSYNEQF
J gene: TRBJ2-1
V gene: TRBV5-6

CDR3 protein: ASSALGLAGVVNEQF
J gene: TRBJ2-1
V gene: TRBV12-3/TRBV12-4

CDR3 protein: ASSLAVQGTETQY
J gene: TRBJ2-5
V gene: TRBV7-9

CDR3 protein: ATSESISEPQH
J gene: TRBJ1-5
V gene: TRBV24-1

CDR3 protein: AISEYVRDTRNTIY
J gene: TRBJ1-3
V gene: TRBV10-3

CDR3 protein: ARDRSTDTQY
J gene: TRBJ2-3
V gene: TRBV12-3/TRBV12-4

CDR3 protein: ASSFGLQATETQY
J gene: TRBJ2-5
V gene: TRBV7-2

CDR3 protein: SARGAANTEAF
J gene: TRBJ1-1
V gene: TRBV20-1

CDR3 protein: SVGWGAEETQY
J gene: TRBJ2-5
V gene: TRBV29-1

CDR3 protein: ASSLASGVQF
J gene: TRBJ2-1
V gene: TRBV7-8

CDR3 protein: ASSHPTRMNTGELF
J gene: TRBJ2-2
V gene: TRBV23-1

CDR3 protein: ASSFSGGRTGDTQY
J gene: TRBJ2-3
V gene: TRBV27

CDR3 protein: ASSSLAGAPQY
J gene: TRBJ2-7
V gene: TRBV7-2

CDR3 protein: SFDRGRAGELF
J gene: TRBJ2-2
V gene: TRBV29-1

CDR3 protein: ASSYQGQLNYGYT
J gene: TRBJ1-2
V gene: TRBV6-5

CDR3 protein: ASSGTENYGYT
J gene: TRBJ1-2
V gene: TRBV12-3/TRBV12-4

CDR3 protein: SAGGTSGYEQY
J gene: TRBJ2-7
V gene: TRBV20-1